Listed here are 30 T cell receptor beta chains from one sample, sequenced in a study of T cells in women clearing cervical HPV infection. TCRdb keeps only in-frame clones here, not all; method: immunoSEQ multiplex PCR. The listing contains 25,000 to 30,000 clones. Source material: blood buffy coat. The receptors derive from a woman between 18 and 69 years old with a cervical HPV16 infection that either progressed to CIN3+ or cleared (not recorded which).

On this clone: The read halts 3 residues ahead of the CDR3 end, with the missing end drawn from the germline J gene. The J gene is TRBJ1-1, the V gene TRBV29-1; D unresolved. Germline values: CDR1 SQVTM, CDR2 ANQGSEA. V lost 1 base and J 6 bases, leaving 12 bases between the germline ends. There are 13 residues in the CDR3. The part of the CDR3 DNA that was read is TGCAGCGTTGAAGCCCCCGATGGCTCTGAA. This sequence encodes CSVEAPDGSE. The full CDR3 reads CSVEAPDGSEAFF.

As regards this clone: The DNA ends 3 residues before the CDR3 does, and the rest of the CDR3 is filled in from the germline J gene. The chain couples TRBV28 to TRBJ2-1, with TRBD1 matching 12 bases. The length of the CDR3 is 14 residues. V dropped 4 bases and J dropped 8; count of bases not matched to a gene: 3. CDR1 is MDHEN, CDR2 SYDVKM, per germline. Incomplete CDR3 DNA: TGTGCCAGCAGTTCGGGACAGGGGGCCCATGAG. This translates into CASSSGQGAHE. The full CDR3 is CASSSGQGAHEQFF.

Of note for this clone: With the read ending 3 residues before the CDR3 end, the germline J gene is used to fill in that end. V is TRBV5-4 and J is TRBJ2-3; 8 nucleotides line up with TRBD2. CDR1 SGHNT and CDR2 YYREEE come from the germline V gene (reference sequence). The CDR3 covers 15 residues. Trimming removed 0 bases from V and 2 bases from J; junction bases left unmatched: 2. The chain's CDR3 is CASSLGGGLTDTQYF. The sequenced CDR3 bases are TGTGCCAGCAGCTTGGGCGGGGGGCTCACAGATACG.

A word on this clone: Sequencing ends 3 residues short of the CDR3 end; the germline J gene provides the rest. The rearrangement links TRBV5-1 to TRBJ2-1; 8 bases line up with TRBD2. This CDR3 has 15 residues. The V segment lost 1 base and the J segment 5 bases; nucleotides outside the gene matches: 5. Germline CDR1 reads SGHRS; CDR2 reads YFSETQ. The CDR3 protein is CASSLLSGSDNEQFF. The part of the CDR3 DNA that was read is TGCGCCAGCAGCTTGCTAAGCGGGAGCGACAATGAG.

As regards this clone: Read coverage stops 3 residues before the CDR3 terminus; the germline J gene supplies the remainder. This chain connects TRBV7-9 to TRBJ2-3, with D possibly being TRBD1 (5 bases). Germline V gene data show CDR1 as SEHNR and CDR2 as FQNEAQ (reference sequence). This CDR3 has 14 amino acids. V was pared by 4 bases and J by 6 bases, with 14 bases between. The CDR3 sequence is CASSSGHFTDTQYF. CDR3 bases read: TGTGCCAGCAGCTCCGGACATTTTACTGATACG.

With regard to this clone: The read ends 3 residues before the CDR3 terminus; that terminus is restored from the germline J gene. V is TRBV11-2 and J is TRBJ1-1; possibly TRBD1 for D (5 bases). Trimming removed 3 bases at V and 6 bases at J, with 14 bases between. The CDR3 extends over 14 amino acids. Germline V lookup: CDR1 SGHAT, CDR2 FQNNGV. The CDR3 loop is CASSFTPQGPEAFF. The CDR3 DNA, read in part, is TGTGCCAGCAGCTTCACCCCCCAGGGCCCTGAA.

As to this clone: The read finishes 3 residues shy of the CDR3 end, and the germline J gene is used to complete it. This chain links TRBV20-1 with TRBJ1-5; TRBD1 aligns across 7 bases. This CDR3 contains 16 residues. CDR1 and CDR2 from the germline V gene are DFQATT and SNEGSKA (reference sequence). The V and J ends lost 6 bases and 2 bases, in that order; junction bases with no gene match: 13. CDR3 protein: CSARVSNRGGNQPQHF. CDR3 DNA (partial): TGCAGTGCCCGGGTATCAAACAGGGGTGGCAATCAGCCC.

Partial CDR3 DNA: TGCAGTGCTAGACCCCGACAGGGGGCTTACGATACG. It yields the protein CSARPRQGAYDT. The whole CDR3 sequence is CSARPRQGAYDTQYF. The rearrangement joins TRBV20-1 to TRBJ2-3, with 10 bases aligning to TRBD1. The CDR3 goes on 3 residues after the read ends, and that part is filled in from the germline J gene. V lost 2 bases, J lost 6 bases, and 8 bases stayed unmatched. The CDR3 runs 15 residues. CDR1 is DFQATT and CDR2 is SNEGSKA in the germline V gene (reference sequence).

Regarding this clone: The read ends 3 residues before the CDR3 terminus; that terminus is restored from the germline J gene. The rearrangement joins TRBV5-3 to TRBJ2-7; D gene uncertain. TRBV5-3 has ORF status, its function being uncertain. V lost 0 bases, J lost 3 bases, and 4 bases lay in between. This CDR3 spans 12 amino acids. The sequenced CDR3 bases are TGTGCCAGAAGCTTGGACAGCTACGAG. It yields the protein CARSLDSYE. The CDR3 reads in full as CARSLDSYEQYF.

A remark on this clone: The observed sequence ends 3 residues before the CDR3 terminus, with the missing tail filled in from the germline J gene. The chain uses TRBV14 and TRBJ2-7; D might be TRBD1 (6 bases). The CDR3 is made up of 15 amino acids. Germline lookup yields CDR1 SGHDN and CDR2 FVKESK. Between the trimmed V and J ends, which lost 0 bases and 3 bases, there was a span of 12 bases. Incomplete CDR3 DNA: TGTGCCAGCAGCCAAGAACGCACAGGGAGCTACGAG. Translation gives CASSQERTGSYE. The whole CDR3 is CASSQERTGSYEQYF.

The CDR3 sequence is CASSPDRAHGYTF. Incomplete CDR3 DNA: TGTGCCAGCTCACCAGACAGGGCCCATGGC. The V and J genes are TRBV18 and TRBJ1-2; 7 bases fit TRBD1. Read coverage stops 3 residues before the CDR3 terminus; the germline J gene supplies the remainder. The germline CDR1 and CDR2 sequences are KGHSH and LQKENI. V shed 2 bases and J 6 bases; nucleotides not matched to a gene: 3. There are 13 residues in the CDR3.

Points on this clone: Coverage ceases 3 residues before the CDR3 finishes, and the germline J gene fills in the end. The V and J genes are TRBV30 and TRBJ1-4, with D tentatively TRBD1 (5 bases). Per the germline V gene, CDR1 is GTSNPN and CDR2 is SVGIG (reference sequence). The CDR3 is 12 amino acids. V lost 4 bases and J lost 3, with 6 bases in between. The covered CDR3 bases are TGTGCCTGGAAACAGGCTAATGAAAAA. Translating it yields CAWKQANEK. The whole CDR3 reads CAWKQANEKLFF. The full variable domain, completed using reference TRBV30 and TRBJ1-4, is SQTIHQWPATLVQPVGSPLSLECTVEGTSNPNLYWYRQAAGRGLQLLFYSVGIGQISSEVPQNLSASRPQDRQFILSSKKLLLSDSGFYLCAWKQANEKLFFGSGTQLSVL.

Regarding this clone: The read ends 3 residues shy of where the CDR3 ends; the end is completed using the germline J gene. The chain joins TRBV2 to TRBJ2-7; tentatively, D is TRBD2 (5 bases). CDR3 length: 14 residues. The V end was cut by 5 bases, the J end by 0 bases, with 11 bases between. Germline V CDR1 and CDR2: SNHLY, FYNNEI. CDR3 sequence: CASSSGSTSYEQYF. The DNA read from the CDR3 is TGTGCCAGCAGTAGCGGAAGTACCTCCTACGAG.

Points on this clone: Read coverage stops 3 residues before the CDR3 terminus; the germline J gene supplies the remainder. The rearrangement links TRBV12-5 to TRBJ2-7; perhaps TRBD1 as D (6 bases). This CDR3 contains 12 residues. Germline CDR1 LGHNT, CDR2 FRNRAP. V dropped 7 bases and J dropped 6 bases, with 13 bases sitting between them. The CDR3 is CASEQGKSEQYF. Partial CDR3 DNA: TGTGCTAGTGAACAGGGAAAGAGCGAG.

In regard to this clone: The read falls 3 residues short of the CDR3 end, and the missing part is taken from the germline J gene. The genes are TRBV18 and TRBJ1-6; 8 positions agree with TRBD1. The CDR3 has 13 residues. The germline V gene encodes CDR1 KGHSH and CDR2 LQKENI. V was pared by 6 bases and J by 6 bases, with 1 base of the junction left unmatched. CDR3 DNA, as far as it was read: TGTGCCAGCTCGACAGGGGCTAATTCACCC. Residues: CASSTGANSP. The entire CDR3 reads CASSTGANSPLHF.

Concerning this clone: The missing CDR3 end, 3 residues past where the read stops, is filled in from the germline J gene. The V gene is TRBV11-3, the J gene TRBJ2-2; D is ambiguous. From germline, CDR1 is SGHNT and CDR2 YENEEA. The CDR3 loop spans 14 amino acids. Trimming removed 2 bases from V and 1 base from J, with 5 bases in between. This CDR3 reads CASSLSLNTGELFF. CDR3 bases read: TGTGCCAGCAGCTTATCACTGAACACCGGGGAG.

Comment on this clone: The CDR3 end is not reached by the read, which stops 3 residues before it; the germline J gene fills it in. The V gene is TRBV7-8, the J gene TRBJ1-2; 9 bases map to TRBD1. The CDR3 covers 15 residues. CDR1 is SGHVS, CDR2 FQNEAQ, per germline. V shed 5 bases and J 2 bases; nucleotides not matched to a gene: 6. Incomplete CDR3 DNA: TGTGCCAGCAGCGGAAACAGGGGGCGCAACTATGGC. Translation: CASSGNRGRNYG. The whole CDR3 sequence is CASSGNRGRNYGYTF.

CDR3: CASSHGETSGPYQETQYF. The CDR3 DNA, read in part, is TGTGCCAGCAGCCATGGAGAGACTAGCGGACCGTACCAAGAGACC. The chain uses TRBV4-2 and TRBJ2-5, with 9 nucleotides matching TRBD2. The read halts 3 residues ahead of the CDR3 end, with the missing end drawn from the germline J gene. V lost 3 bases to trimming and J lost 0 bases; unmatched junction nucleotides: 11. CDR1 is LGHNA, CDR2 YNFKEQ, per germline. The CDR3 extends over 18 amino acids.

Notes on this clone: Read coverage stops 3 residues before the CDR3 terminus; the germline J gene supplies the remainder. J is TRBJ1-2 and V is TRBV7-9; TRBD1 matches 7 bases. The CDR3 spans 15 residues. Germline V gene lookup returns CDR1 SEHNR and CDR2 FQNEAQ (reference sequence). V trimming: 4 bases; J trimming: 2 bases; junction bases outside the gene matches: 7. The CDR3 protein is CASSWGDRQNYGYTF. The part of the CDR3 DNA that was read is TGTGCCAGCAGCTGGGGGGACAGACAAAACTATGGC.

CDR3 bases read: TGTGCCATCAGGAAGGGAGCGGGGGGGAACTCAGATACG. Its translation is CAIRKGAGGNSDT. The CDR3 in its entirety is CAIRKGAGGNSDTQYF. V and J are TRBV10-3 and TRBJ2-3, with 10 bases matching TRBD2. The read ends 3 residues early relative to the CDR3; the germline J gene fills the gap. The CDR3 has 16 residues. The ends lost 6 bases at V and 4 bases at J; junction bases unmatched: 10. The V gene's germline CDR1 is ENHRY and CDR2 SYGVKD.

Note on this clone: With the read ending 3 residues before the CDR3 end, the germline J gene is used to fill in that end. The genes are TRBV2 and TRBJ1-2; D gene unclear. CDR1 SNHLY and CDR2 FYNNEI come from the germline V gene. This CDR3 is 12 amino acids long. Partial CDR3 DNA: TGTGCCAGCAGTCCAGGATTGGTGGGC. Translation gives CASSPGLVG. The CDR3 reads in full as CASSPGLVGYTF.

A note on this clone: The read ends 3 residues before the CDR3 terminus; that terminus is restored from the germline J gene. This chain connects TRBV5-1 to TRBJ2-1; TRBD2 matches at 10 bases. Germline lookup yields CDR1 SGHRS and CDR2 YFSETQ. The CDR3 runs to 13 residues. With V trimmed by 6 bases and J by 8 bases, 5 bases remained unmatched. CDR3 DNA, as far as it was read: TGCGCCAGCACCCTAGCGGGGGCCCATGAG. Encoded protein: CASTLAGAHE. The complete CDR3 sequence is CASTLAGAHEQFF. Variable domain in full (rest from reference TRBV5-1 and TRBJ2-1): KAGVTQTPRYLIKTRGQQVTLSCSPISGHRSVSWYQQTPGQGLQFLFEYFSETQRNKGNFPGRFSGRQFSNSRSEMNVSTLELGDSALYLCASTLAGAHEQFFGPGTRLTVL.

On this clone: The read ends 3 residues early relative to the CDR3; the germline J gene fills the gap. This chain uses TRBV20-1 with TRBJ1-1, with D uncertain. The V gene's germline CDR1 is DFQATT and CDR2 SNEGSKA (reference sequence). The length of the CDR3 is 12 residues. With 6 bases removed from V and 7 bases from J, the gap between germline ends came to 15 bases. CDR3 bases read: TGCAGTGCACCGATGAGGCGCGGTGAA. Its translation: CSAPMRRGE. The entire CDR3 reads CSAPMRRGEAFF.

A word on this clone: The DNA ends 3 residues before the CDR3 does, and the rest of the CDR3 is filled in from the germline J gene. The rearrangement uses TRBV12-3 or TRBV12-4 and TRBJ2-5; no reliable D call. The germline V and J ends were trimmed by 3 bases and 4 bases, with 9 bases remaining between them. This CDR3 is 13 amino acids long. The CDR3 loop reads CASSFVRRETQYF. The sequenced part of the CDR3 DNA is TGTGCCAGCAGTTTTGTCAGGAGAGAGACC.

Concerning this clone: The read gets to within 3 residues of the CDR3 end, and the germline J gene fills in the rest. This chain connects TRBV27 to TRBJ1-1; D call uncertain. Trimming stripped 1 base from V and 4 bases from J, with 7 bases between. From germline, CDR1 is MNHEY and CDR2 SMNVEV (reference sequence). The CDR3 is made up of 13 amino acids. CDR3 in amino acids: CASSLYRGTEAFF. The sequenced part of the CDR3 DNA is TGTGCCAGCAGTTTATACCGGGGCACTGAA.

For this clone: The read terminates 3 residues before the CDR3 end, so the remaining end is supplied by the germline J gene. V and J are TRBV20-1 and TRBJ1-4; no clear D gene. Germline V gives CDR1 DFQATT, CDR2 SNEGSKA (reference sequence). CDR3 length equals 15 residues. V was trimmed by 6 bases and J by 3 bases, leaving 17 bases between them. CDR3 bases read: TGCAGTGCCAAGTCGGCGGCGGATCCTAATGAAAAA. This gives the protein CSAKSAADPNEK. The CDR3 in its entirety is CSAKSAADPNEKLFF.

CDR3 sequence: CASGGTSGYNEQFF. CDR3 DNA (partial): TGTGCCAGCGGTGGGACTAGCGGATACAATGAG. V and J are TRBV2 and TRBJ2-1; 11 bases map to TRBD2. The read is 3 residues too short to cover the CDR3 end, so that end is filled in from the germline J gene. The CDR3 consists of 14 residues. J was trimmed by 4 bases and V by 8 bases; bases with no gene match: 4. Germline CDR1 SNHLY, CDR2 FYNNEI.

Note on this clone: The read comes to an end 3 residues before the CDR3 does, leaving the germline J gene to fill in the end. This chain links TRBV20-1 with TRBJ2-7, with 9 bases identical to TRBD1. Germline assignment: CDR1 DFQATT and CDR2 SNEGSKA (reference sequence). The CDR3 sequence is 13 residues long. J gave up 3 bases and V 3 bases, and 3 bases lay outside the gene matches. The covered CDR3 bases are TGCAGTGCTAGGACAGGGGGAAACTACGAG. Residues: CSARTGGNYE. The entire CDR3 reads CSARTGGNYEQYF.

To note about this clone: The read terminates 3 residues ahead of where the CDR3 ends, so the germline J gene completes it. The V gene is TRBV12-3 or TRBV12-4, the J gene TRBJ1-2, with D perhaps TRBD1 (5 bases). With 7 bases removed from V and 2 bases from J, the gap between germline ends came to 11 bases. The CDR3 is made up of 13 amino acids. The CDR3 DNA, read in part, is TGTGCCAGCAACCCCGGGGGGAACTATGGC. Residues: CASNPGGNYG. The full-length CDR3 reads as CASNPGGNYGYTF.

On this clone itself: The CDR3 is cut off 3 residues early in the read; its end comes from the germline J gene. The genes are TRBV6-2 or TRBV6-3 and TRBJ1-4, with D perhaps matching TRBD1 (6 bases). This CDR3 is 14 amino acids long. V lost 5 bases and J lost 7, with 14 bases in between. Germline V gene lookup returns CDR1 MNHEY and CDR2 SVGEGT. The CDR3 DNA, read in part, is TGTGCCAGCAGTCCTAACAGGGTTGGTGAAAAA. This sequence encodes CASSPNRVGEK. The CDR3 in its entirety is CASSPNRVGEKLFF.